These T cell receptor beta chains were read from a single sample in a study of identical twins. TCRdb re-called the 5' RACE reads through MiXCR, storing one row per CDR3 protein. The sample contains a few hundred thousand distinct CDR3 sequences, less than 9.5% of which appear only once. The same sample was also used in a study of yellow fever vaccine responses in identical twins.

The sequenced sample was CD8+ T cells sorted from blood. The origin of the receptors is a woman aged 18-29 years in good health. The CDR3 runs from the conserved cysteine through the conserved F or W. A D gene is named only where the DNA matches it firmly. Clone size is not always given. Where it is, it says once, few, many or a class for expanded clones.

cdr3_aa cdr3_nt d_call j_call clone_size v_call
CASSESQKAGELFF TGTGCCAGCAGCGAATCACAGAAAGCCGGGGAGCTGTTTTTT . TRBJ2-2 many TRBV7-9
CASSLIPAQETQYF TGTGCCAGCAGCTTAATCCCTGCGCAAGAGACCCAGTACTTC . TRBJ2-5 . TRBV7-2
CASSQVSTGRFEQYF TGTGCCAGCAGCCAAGTTTCGACAGGGAGGTTCGAGCAGTACTTC . TRBJ2-7 many TRBV4-2
CASSETSGTDNEQFF TGTGCCAGCAGTGAGACTAGCGGGACTGACAATGAGCAGTTCTTC TRBD2 TRBJ2-1 many TRBV2
CASSPLGSGTGELFF TGTGCCAGCAGTCCGCTGGGGTCTGGCACCGGGGAGCTGTTTTTT . TRBJ2-2 many TRBV7-9
CASSLTVTNTEAFF TGTGCCAGCAGTTTAACAGTAACGAACACTGAAGCTTTCTTT . TRBJ1-1 few TRBV27
CASSEAGESTDTQYF TGTGCCAGCAGTGAGGCGGGGGAGAGCACAGATACGCAGTATTTT TRBD2 TRBJ2-3 few TRBV6-4
CASSQWTGVSYEQYF TGTGCCAGCAGCCAATGGACAGGGGTGTCCTACGAGCAGTACTTC TRBD1 TRBJ2-7 many TRBV3-1
CAMGTNTEAFF TGTGCCATGGGGACGAACACTGAAGCTTTCTTT . TRBJ1-1 few TRBV30
CASSEDRGYEQYF TGCGCCAGCAGCGAGGACAGGGGCTACGAGCAGTACTTC TRBD1 TRBJ2-7 . TRBV5-1
CASSLNPGVDTGELFF TGTGCCAGCAGTTTAAATCCGGGGGTTGACACCGGGGAGCTGTTTTTT . TRBJ2-2 few TRBV27
CASCGDRLSGELFF TGTGCCAGCTGTGGAGACAGGTTGTCCGGGGAGCTGTTTTTT . TRBJ2-2 . TRBV11-2
CSVERRVNTEAFF TGCAGCGTTGAGAGAAGGGTGAACACTGAAGCTTTCTTT . TRBJ1-1 . TRBV29-1
CASSQGGESWYEQYF TGCGCCAGCAGCCAAGGGGGGGAGTCCTGGTACGAGCAGTACTTC . TRBJ2-7 few TRBV4-1
CATSRTSGRPDNEQFF TGTGCCACCAGCAGGACATCGGGACGCCCCGACAATGAGCAGTTCTTC . TRBJ2-1 many TRBV15
CSVEAWTGGNTIYF TGCAGCGTTGAAGCTTGGACAGGGGGAAACACCATATATTTT TRBD1 TRBJ1-3 . TRBV29-1
CASSYGTQYF TGTGCCAGCAGTTATGGTACGCAGTATTTT . TRBJ2-3 many TRBV25-1
CASSQDRGSAGLDTQYF TGCGCCAGCAGCCAAGATAGAGGTAGCGCAGGACTCGATACGCAGTATTTT . TRBJ2-3 many TRBV4-3
CSHTLAGIGSEQFF TGCAGCCATACACTAGCGGGAATTGGGAGTGAGCAGTTCTTC TRBD2 TRBJ2-1 . TRBV20-1
CSARDPGGFYEQYF TGCAGTGCTAGAGATCCAGGGGGTTTTTACGAGCAGTACTTC TRBD1 TRBJ2-7 many TRBV20-1
CSVGGNSGRMNEQYF TGCAGCGTTGGGGGAAACAGCGGGAGGATGAACGAGCAGTACTTC TRBD2 TRBJ2-7 many TRBV29-1
CASQGPTRTYEQYF TGTGCCAGCCAGGGTCCTACTAGGACCTACGAGCAGTACTTC . TRBJ2-7 . TRBV25-1
CASSPSPRGQLNEQFF TGTGCCAGCAGCCCTTCCCCCAGGGGGCAGCTTAATGAGCAGTTCTTC TRBD1 TRBJ2-1 many TRBV11-2
CASSQDHAGETDTQYF TGCGCCAGCAGCCAAGATCATGCAGGAGAGACAGATACGCAGTATTTT . TRBJ2-3 large TRBV4-3
CASSWGRDTDTQYF TGTGCCAGCAGTTGGGGCAGAGACACAGATACGCAGTATTTT . TRBJ2-3 . TRBV12-3/TRBV12-4
CASSQGTPANIQYF TGTGCCAGCAGCCAGGGCACTCCCGCAAACATTCAGTACTTC . TRBJ2-4 . TRBV6-1
CASSSGSGARNEQYF TGTGCCAGCAGTAGCGGATCGGGGGCGCGGAACGAGCAGTACTTC . TRBJ2-7 many TRBV6-2/TRBV6-3
CATSDWGDSQHF TGTGCCACCAGTGATTGGGGGGACTCCCAGCATTTT . TRBJ1-5 few TRBV24-1
CASTSTDRGVEPQHF TGTGCCAGCACCTCAACTGACAGGGGGGTTGAGCCCCAGCATTTT TRBD1 TRBJ1-5 . TRBV6-1
CSVARTSGYEQYF TGCAGCGTTGCCCGGACTAGTGGGTACGAGCAGTACTTC TRBD2 TRBJ2-7 many TRBV29-1
CASSPLGPAGAYEQYF TGTGCCAGCAGCCCACTCGGACCAGCGGGGGCCTACGAGCAGTACTTC TRBD2 TRBJ2-7 few TRBV7-3
CATSRDVGTRSSYNEQFF TGTGCCACCAGCAGAGATGTAGGGACTAGATCCTCCTACAATGAGCAGTTCTTC TRBD2 TRBJ2-1 many TRBV15
CASSLSFPDRARGYTF TGTGCCAGCAGTTTATCCTTTCCTGACAGGGCGCGTGGCTACACCTTC TRBD1 TRBJ1-2 few TRBV27
CASSPGLSTDTQYF TGTGCCAGCAGCCCAGGGTTGAGCACAGATACGCAGTATTTT . TRBJ2-3 many TRBV28
CASSHFLRTGANVLTF TGTGCCAGCAGCCACTTTCTGCGGACTGGGGCCAACGTCCTGACTTTC . TRBJ2-6 . TRBV13
CSARVVLGSYEQYF TGCAGTGCTAGAGTGGTGTTGGGCTCCTACGAGCAGTACTTC . TRBJ2-7 . TRBV20-1
CASSPDRGKSYEQYF TGCGCCAGCAGCCCGGACAGGGGGAAGAGCTACGAGCAGTACTTC TRBD1 TRBJ2-7 . TRBV5-1
CASSLWDLSSYEQYF TGTGCCAGCAGCTTATGGGACCTGAGCTCCTACGAGCAGTACTTC . TRBJ2-7 few TRBV5-4
CASSGTGGQETQYF TGTGCCAGCAGCGGGACAGGGGGCCAAGAGACCCAGTACTTC TRBD1 TRBJ2-5 few TRBV5-5